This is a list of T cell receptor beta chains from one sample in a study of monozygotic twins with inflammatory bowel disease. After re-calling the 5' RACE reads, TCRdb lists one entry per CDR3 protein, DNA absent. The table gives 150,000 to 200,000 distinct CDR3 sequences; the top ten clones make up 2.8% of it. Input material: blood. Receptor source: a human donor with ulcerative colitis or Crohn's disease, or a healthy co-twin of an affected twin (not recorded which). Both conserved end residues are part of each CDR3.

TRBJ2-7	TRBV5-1	CASSRDGEGYEQYF
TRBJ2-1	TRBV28	CASTWTGGYNEQFF
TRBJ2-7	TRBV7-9	CASSLVEDYEQYF
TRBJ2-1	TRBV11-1	CASSTNNNEQFF
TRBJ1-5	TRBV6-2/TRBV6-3	CASSLYGTGVQPQHF
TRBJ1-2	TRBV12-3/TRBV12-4	CASSTGTGAYGYTF
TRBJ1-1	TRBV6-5	CASSYSSVNTEAFF
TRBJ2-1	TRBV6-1	CASTAGEVEINEQFF
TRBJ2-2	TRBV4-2	CASRGTVVPNTGELFF
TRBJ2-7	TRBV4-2	CTSSQVASGGYEQYF
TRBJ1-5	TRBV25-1	CASSEEYTNQPQHF